The T cell receptor beta chain described here comes from a study of blood T cells in healthy people across ages. Findings and limits, study-wide: Those diversity estimates obtained from one million T cells were thought to be underestimates.

This clonotype was found many times. The antigen is unknown. The length of the CDR3 is 14 residues. The V gene lost 5 bases and the J gene lost 6 bases, with 13 bases spanning the gap. Germline CDR1 is SGHTA and CDR2 is FQGNSA. It was with a sample-barcoded 5' primer and a J-beta primer mix that a second PCR of roughly 6 to 11 cycles was run. Via MiXCR, TCRdb re-called the 5' RACE reads, giving one row per CDR3 protein. The data hold some 900,000 distinct CDR3 sequences, with 29% observed a single time. The chain carries TRBV7-2 and TRBJ2-2, with D tentatively TRBD2 (6 bases). The origin of this receptor is a woman older than 75 in good health. The sample consisted of blood. CDR3 nucleotide sequence: TGTGCCAGCAGCCCGTCGGGGGTCCCCGGGGAGCTGTTTTTT. As protein: CASSPSGVPGELFF.